This record looks at one TCR beta chain sequence and its context. Its antigen is currently unknown. This sample was included in a study of blood T cells in healthy people across ages. Study-wide results and caveats: Diversity of TCR beta correlated strongly with naive T cell percentage.

The germline V gene has CDR1 LGHDT and CDR2 YNNKEL (reference sequence). Trimming cost V 4 bases and J 11 bases, with 12 bases left between them. The CDR3 spans 13 residues. Combining a sample-barcoded 5' primer with a J-beta primer mix, a second PCR ran for roughly 7 to 11 cycles. Sequencing recovered at least 3 million CDR3-containing paired-end reads from each sample. MiXCR, applied by TCRdb to the 5' RACE reads, yields one record per CDR3 protein. The profile shows 1.5 million to 2 million distinct CDR3 sequences, roughly 52% of them singletons. The TCR comes from a woman aged 35 to 49 in good health. The chain uses TRBV3-1 and TRBJ1-6; possible D gene TRBD1, 5 bases. The sample consisted of blood. The CDR3 nucleotides are TGTGCCAGCAGCCTCCAATCGGGGGCACCCCTCCACTTT. Encoded protein: CASSLQSGAPLHF.